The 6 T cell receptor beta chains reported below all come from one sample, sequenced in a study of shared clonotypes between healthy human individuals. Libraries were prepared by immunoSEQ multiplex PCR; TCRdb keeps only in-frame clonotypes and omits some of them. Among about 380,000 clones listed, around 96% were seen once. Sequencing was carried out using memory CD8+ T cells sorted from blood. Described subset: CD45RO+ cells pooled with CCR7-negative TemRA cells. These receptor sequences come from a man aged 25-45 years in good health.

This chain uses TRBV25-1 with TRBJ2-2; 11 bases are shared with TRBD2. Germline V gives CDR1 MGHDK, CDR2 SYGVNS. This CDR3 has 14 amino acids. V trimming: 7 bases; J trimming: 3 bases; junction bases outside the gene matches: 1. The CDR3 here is CASKLAGDTGELFF. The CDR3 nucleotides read TGTGCCAGCAAACTAGCGGGAGACACCGGGGAGCTGTTTTTT.

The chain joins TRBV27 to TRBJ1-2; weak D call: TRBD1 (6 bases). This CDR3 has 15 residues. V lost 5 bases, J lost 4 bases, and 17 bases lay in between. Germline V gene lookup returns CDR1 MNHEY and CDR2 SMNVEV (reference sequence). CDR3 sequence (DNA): TGTGCCAGCAGTCTCCGGCAGGGGCCCTCCTATGGCTACACCTTC. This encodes CASSLRQGPSYGYTF.

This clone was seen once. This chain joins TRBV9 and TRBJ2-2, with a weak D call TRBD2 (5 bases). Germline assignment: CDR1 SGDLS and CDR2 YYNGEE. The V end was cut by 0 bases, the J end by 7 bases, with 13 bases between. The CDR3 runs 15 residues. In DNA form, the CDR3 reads TGTGCCAGCAGCGTAGAGGTCCGGGCGGGCGGGGAGCTGTTTTTT. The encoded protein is CASSVEVRAGGELFF.

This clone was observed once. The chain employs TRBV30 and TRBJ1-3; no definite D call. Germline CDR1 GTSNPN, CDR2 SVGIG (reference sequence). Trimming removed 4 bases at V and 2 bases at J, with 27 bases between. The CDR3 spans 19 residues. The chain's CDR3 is CAWTGLRAKSVWTGNTIYF. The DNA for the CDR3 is TGTGCCTGGACCGGCCTGAGAGCCAAGTCAGTCTGGACTGGAAACACCATATATTTT.

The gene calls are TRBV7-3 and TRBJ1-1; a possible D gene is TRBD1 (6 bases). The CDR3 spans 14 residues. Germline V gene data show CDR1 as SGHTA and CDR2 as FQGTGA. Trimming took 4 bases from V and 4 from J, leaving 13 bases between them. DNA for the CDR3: TGTGCCAGCAGCTCACAGGGTGGTATCACTGAAGCTTTCTTT. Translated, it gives CASSSQGGITEAFF.

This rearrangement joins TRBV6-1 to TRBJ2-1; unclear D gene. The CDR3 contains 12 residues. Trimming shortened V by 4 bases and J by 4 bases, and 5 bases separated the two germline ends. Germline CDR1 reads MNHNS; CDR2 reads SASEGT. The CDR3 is CASSALYNEQFF. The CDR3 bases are TGTGCCAGCAGTGCTCTATACAATGAGCAGTTCTTC.